This T cell receptor (beta chain) was identified in a study of blood T cell repertoires in COVID-19. As for the study in general: Samples of COVID-19 (acute and convalescent) were obtained from the United States, Italy and Spain. Sources were T cells, B-cell-depleted T cells, or PBMCs; the material itself was cDNA or gDNA.

Authors' methods: Amplification with reference gene primers provided the estimates of nucleated cell counts. Only in-frame clones appear in the TCRdb table, and some are missing; sequencing was by immunoSEQ multiplex PCR. That table furnishes V, J and clone size, whereas the DNA furnished D and trimming. The table records some 180,000 clones, about 83% of them present only once. The CDR3 runs 16 residues. V lost 0 bases to trimming and J lost 6 bases, with 16 bases between them. Per the germline V gene, CDR1 is LGHNA and CDR2 is YSLEER. The source material was peripheral blood. The chain uses TRBV4-3 and TRBJ2-3; possible D gene TRBD2, 5 bases. The receptor comes from a woman at least 80 years old with COVID-19, enrolled during active disease. The CDR3 spells CASSQDVRASRDTQYF. In nucleotides, the CDR3 is TGCGCCAGCAGCCAAGATGTGAGGGCTAGTAGGGATACGCAGTATTTT.